These 9 T cell receptor beta chains originate from one sample sequenced in a study of T cells in localized non-small cell lung cancer. Measured with immunoSEQ multiplex PCR; TCRdb has only the in-frame clones, and not every one. The sample yields 72,000 or so clones, approximately 84% seen once. The specimen comprised peripheral blood, sampled before any cancer treatment. These receptors were taken from a female donor aged 60 or older with stage I lung adenocarcinoma.

The J gene is TRBJ1-6, the V gene TRBV5-6, with D tentatively TRBD1 (5 bases). There are 14 residues in the CDR3. Trimming shortened V by 2 bases and J by 6 bases, and 9 bases separated the two germline ends. Germline CDR1 and CDR2: SGHDT and YYEEEE. The CDR3 spells CASSFRGGNSPLHF. The DNA for the CDR3 is TGTGCCAGCAGCTTTAGGGGAGGTAATTCACCCCTCCACTTT.

The V and J genes are TRBV27 and TRBJ1-2; 9 bases match TRBD1. The CDR3 sequence is 16 residues long. CDR1 and CDR2 from the germline V gene are MNHEY and SMNVEV (reference sequence). The V segment lost 3 bases and the J segment 4 bases; nucleotides outside the gene matches: 9. The CDR3 DNA sequence: TGTGCCAGCAGTTTTTTGGTCGGGACAGGGTTCTATGGCTACACCTTC. Protein: CASSFLVGTGFYGYTF.

The genes are TRBV27 and TRBJ2-7; D possibly corresponds to TRBD1 (6 bases). Trimming cost V 6 bases and J 5 bases, with 8 bases left between them. The CDR3 has 11 residues. Germline-derived CDR1 and CDR2 are MNHEY and SMNVEV (reference sequence). Here the CDR3 DNA reads TGTGCCAGCAGCCAGGGGAACGAGCAGTACTTC. This codes for CASSQGNEQYF.

This clone was seen a handful of times. The rearrangement joins TRBV6-1 to TRBJ1-5; no clear D. Germline-derived CDR1 and CDR2 are MNHNS and SASEGT. V shed 2 bases and J shed 1 base, with 0 bases lying between them. This CDR3 has 12 residues. The CDR3 DNA follows: TGTGCCAGCAGTGAAAGCAATCAGCCCCAGCATTTT. Its translation: CASSESNQPQHF.

The chain links TRBV6-4 to TRBJ2-3; weak D call: TRBD1 (5 bases). V dropped 4 bases and J dropped 2 bases, with 16 bases sitting between them. The germline V gene encodes CDR1 MRHNA and CDR2 SNTAGT. There are 16 residues in the CDR3. This CDR3 reads CASSATGRSFTDTQYF. In DNA form, the CDR3 reads TGTGCCAGCAGTGCTACAGGCCGCTCATTCACAGATACGCAGTATTTT.

The chain carries TRBV29-1 and TRBJ1-2; the D gene is possibly TRBD1 (6 bases). Trimming stripped 7 bases from V and 7 bases from J, with 19 bases between. The CDR3 contains 13 residues. The germline gives CDR1 SQVTM, CDR2 ANQGSEA. CDR3 in amino acids: CSASGGPGPGYTF. CDR3 DNA: TGCAGCGCCAGCGGGGGGCCAGGTCCTGGCTACACCTTC. Variable domain in full (rest from reference TRBV29-1 and TRBJ1-2): SAVISQKPSRDICQRGTSLTIQCQVDSQVTMMFWYRQQPGQSLTLIATANQGSEATYESGFVIDKFPISRPNLTFSTLTVSNMSPEDSSIYLCSASGGPGPGYTFGSGTRLTVV.

Only one count was recorded for this clone. The chain links TRBV5-4 to TRBJ2-1; D is possibly TRBD2 (6 bases). CDR1 and CDR2 (germline): SGHNT, YYREEE (reference sequence). Trimming stripped 4 bases from V and 6 bases from J, with 14 bases between. The CDR3 contains 14 residues. The CDR3 DNA reads TGTGCCAGCAGCACTTTGACTAGGTCCAATGAGCAGTTCTTC. Its translation is CASSTLTRSNEQFF. The whole variable domain, remainder taken from reference TRBV5-4 and TRBJ2-1, is ETGVTQSPTHLIKTRGQQVTLRCSSQSGHNTVSWYQQALGQGPQFIFQYYREEENGRGNFPPRFSGLQFPNYSSELNVNALELDDSALYLCASSTLTRSNEQFFGPGTRLTVL.

The V call is TRBV5-4, the J call TRBJ2-3, with TRBD1 identical over 9 bases. Per germline, CDR1 SGHNT and CDR2 YYREEE (reference sequence). Unmatched junction bases numbered 6, after V lost 4 bases and J lost 0 bases. This CDR3 contains 16 residues. The CDR3 reads CASSMGTGISTDTQYF. The CDR3, as DNA: TGTGCCAGCAGCATGGGGACAGGGATTAGCACAGATACGCAGTATTTT.

This rearrangement joins TRBV27 to TRBJ2-1; 7 bases are shared with TRBD1. CDR1 MNHEY and CDR2 SMNVEV come from the germline V gene (reference sequence). The CDR3 is 14 residues long. V was pared by 4 bases and J by 6 bases, with 6 bases of the junction left unmatched. Written as DNA, the CDR3 is TGTGCCAGCAGTTCTGACAGGGCTGCCAATGAGCAGTTCTTC. This sequence encodes CASSSDRAANEQFF.